Listed here is a single TCR beta chain. Its antigen remains unidentified. Repertoires were generated with immunoSEQ multiplex PCR, while TCRdb's copy carries only in-frame clones and drops some. The sample lists about 25,000 clones; approximately 81% were seen once. The data stem from a study of cytotoxic CD8 clonotypes in ibrutinib-treated CLL. The study, taken as a whole, reports: Baseline values of clonality outstripped age-matched healthy donors and followed circulating CD8+ T-cell counts.

The specimen comprised PBMCs, sampled before ibrutinib treatment. The source is a human donor with chronic lymphocytic leukemia.

The CDR3 bases are TGTGCCTGGAAAGCGGGAGGGACAGGGCTCTCTGGGGCCAACGTCCTGACTTTC. The encoded protein is CAWKAGGTGLSGANVLTF. The V and J genes are TRBV30 and TRBJ2-6; D possibly corresponds to TRBD2 (10 bases). Deletions cut 4 bases from V and 0 bases from J, with 19 bases between. The CDR3 is 18 residues long. Germline loops: CDR1 GTSNPN, CDR2 SVGIG (reference sequence).